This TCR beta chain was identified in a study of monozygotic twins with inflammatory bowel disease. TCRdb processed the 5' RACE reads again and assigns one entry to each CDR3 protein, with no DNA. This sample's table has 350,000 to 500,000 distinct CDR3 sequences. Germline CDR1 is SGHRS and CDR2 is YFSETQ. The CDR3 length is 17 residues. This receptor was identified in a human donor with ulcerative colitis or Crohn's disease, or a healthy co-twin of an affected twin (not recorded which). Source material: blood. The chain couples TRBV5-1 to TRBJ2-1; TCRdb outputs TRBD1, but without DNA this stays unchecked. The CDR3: CASSPGWGGRQDNEQFF.